The 18 T cell receptor beta chains reported below all come from one sample, sequenced in a study of response to subunit inactivated influenza vaccine. TCRdb independently ran MiXCR on the RT-PCR reads; one entry per CDR3 protein. This table holds just under 550,000 distinct CDR3 sequences, roughly 25% found once. These data are also associated with another study on T cells expressing NK-cell markers. From that second work: Making the TCR beta cDNA relied on 5'RACE template switching with UMIs.

Sequencing was performed on CD4+ T cells sorted from PBMCs, taken 11 to 12 days after vaccination. These receptors were taken from a man aged 50 to 59 who received an inactivated influenza vaccine.

The rearrangement joins TRBV12-3 or TRBV12-4 to TRBJ1-1; D not resolved. V lost 4 bases to trimming and J lost 1 base, with 7 bases between them. The CDR3 extends over 13 amino acids. CDR3 residues: CASSWAENTEAFF. CDR3 DNA: TGTGCCAGCAGTTGGGCAGAGAACACTGAAGCTTTCTTT.

The chain combines TRBV12-5 with TRBJ2-1, with 10 bases aligning to TRBD2. The CDR3 length is 15 residues. The J segment lost 13 bases and the V segment lost 0 bases, leaving 9 bases of the junction unmatched. Germline CDR1 is LGHNT and CDR2 is FRNRAP. DNA for the CDR3: TGTGCTAGTGGTTTGGTCCTAGCGGGAGTCCGAGGACAGTTCTTC. Amino acid sequence: CASGLVLAGVRGQFF.

This clonotype was seen repeatedly, ten times or more. The rearrangement joins TRBV5-6 to TRBJ1-6; no clear D. Germline assignment: CDR1 SGHDT and CDR2 YYEEEE. The CDR3 consists of 14 residues. Trimming removed 2 bases from V and 7 bases from J, with 10 bases in between. CDR3 sequence: CASSLPAWNSPLHF. The CDR3 DNA reads as TGTGCCAGCAGCTTACCGGCGTGGAATTCACCCCTCCACTTT.

This clonotype was recorded many times. This chain links TRBV6-1 with TRBJ2-2, with a weak D call TRBD1 (6 bases). Trimming shortened V by 6 bases and J by 5 bases, and 16 bases separated the two germline ends. This CDR3 is 15 amino acids long. Germline loops: CDR1 MNHNS, CDR2 SASEGT. In nucleotides, the CDR3 is TGTGCCAGCAGCAGTCCGGGACAACCTACCGGGGAGCTGTTTTTT. Encoded protein: CASSSPGQPTGELFF.

This clonotype was counted between two and nine times. The rearrangement joins TRBV18 to TRBJ2-1; D gene uncertain. Between the trimmed V and J ends, which lost 0 bases and 0 bases, there was a span of 3 bases. This CDR3 region has 14 residues. Germline loops: CDR1 KGHSH, CDR2 LQKENI. The CDR3 is CASSPPSSYNEQFF. The CDR3, as DNA: TGTGCCAGCTCACCACCTAGCTCCTACAATGAGCAGTTCTTC.

The chain combines TRBV12-3 or TRBV12-4 with TRBJ2-7; 8 bases fit TRBD2. This CDR3 region has 15 residues. The V segment lost 5 bases and the J segment 4 bases; nucleotides outside the gene matches: 10. The CDR3 bases are TGTGCCAGCAGTCTCGGGACTCTAGCGGGTTACGAGCAGTACTTC. This translates into CASSLGTLAGYEQYF.

This clonotype was counted at least ten times. The chain couples TRBV7-8 to TRBJ2-5; D is perhaps TRBD1 or TRBD2 (5 bases each). V lost 1 base and J lost 5, with 17 bases in between. Germline-derived CDR1 and CDR2 are SGHVS and FQNEAQ. The CDR3 has 16 amino acids. CDR3 sequence (DNA): TGTGCCAGCAGCTTAGGTCCTTCGGGACGGAGGGAGACCCAGTACTTC. Its translation: CASSLGPSGRRETQYF.

The chain carries TRBV3-1 and TRBJ2-5; 11 positions match TRBD2. This CDR3 region has 16 residues. J lost 5 bases, V lost 2 bases, and 7 bases had no gene match. Germline-derived CDR1 and CDR2 are LGHDT and YNNKEL (reference sequence). The CDR3 sequence is CASSQPLAGGRETQYF. The CDR3 DNA sequence: TGTGCCAGCAGCCAACCCTTAGCGGGAGGGCGGGAGACCCAGTACTTC.

In its sample, this clonotype was seen a few times. The genes are TRBV7-6 and TRBJ2-2; D uncertain. V was pared by 1 base and J by 1 base, with 13 bases between. The CDR3 is made up of 17 amino acids. Germline V lookup: CDR1 SGHVS, CDR2 FNYEAQ. DNA of the CDR3: TGTGCCAGCAGCTTAGAGGTGGGCCAGATGAACACCGGGGAGCTGTTTTTT. It encodes CASSLEVGQMNTGELFF.

The V and J genes are TRBV7-9 and TRBJ2-3; 7 positions match TRBD2. J gave up 1 base and V 5 bases, and 9 bases lay outside the gene matches. Germline V gene lookup returns CDR1 SEHNR and CDR2 FQNEAQ (reference sequence). The length of the CDR3 is 16 residues. The CDR3 spells CASSRSGGGGTDTQYF. Written as DNA, the CDR3 is TGTGCCAGCAGCAGATCGGGGGGAGGCGGCACAGATACGCAGTATTTT.

The rearrangement uses TRBV6-5 and TRBJ2-3; TRBD2 matches at 7 bases. In germline, CDR1 is MNHEY, CDR2 SVGAGI. This CDR3 has 16 residues. Losses at the gene ends were 2 bases for V and 1 base for J; bases not matched to a gene: 6. For the CDR3, the DNA is TGTGCCAGCAGTTACCAGGGAGGGGTCGGCACAGATACGCAGTATTTT. Protein sequence: CASSYQGGVGTDTQYF.

This chain connects TRBV7-2 to TRBJ1-1; D perhaps matches TRBD1 (5 bases). From germline, CDR1 is SGHTA and CDR2 FQGNSA. V lost 5 bases and J 4 bases, leaving 17 bases between the germline ends. This CDR3 is built from 15 residues. This CDR3 is CASSRTGGVSTEAFF. CDR3 bases: TGTGCCAGCAGCCGAACCGGGGGAGTGAGCACTGAAGCTTTCTTT. Complete variable domain (other parts from reference TRBV7-2 and TRBJ1-1): GAGVSQSPSNKVTEKGKDVELRCDPISGHTALYWYRQSLGQGLEFLIYFQGNSAPDKSGLPSDRFSAERTGGSVSTLTIQRTQQEDSAVYLCASSRTGGVSTEAFFGQGTRLTVV.

This clonotype was recorded a few times. This chain links TRBV9 with TRBJ2-2, with D perhaps matching TRBD2 (7 bases). Germline lookup yields CDR1 SGDLS and CDR2 YYNGEE. The CDR3 covers 14 residues. V was shortened by 7 bases and J by 0 bases, with 10 bases between the two germline ends. The CDR3, as DNA: TGTGCCAGCGGGGGGGGGCCGAACACCGGGGAGCTGTTTTTT. Protein sequence: CASGGGPNTGELFF.

This clonotype came up a few times. This chain connects TRBV7-2 to TRBJ1-5; 7 positions match TRBD1. Germline V gene data show CDR1 as SGHTA and CDR2 as FQGNSA. CDR3 size: 14 residues. V lost 5 bases and J lost 4; bases outside the gene matches: 5. CDR3 residues: CASSVQGPNQPQHF. DNA for the CDR3: TGTGCCAGCAGCGTACAGGGGCCTAATCAGCCCCAGCATTTT.

J is TRBJ2-4 and V is TRBV5-6; D unresolved. The germline V gene has CDR1 SGHDT and CDR2 YYEEEE. This CDR3 has 14 residues. V was clipped by 4 bases and J by 7 bases, with 15 bases between them. CDR3 in amino acids: CASSPRLQANIQYF. In nucleotides, the CDR3 is TGTGCCAGCAGCCCGAGACTCCAGGCGAACATTCAGTACTTC. Complete variable domain (other parts from reference TRBV5-6 and TRBJ2-4): DAGVTQSPTHLIKTRGQQVTLRCSPKSGHDTVSWYQQALGQGPQFIFQYYEEEERQRGNFPDRFSGHQFPNYSSELNVNALLLGDSALYLCASSPRLQANIQYFGAGTRLSVL.

This chain links TRBV9 with TRBJ2-5, with 8 nucleotides matching TRBD2. Germline V gene sequence: CDR1 SGDLS, CDR2 YYNGEE. The CDR3 is made up of 15 amino acids. The V segment lost 0 bases and the J segment 5 bases; nucleotides outside the gene matches: 6. CDR3 region: CASSVAGGVLETQYF. The CDR3, as DNA: TGTGCCAGCAGCGTAGCGGGGGGGGTTCTCGAGACCCAGTACTTC.

The genes are TRBV5-1 and TRBJ1-6, with D tentatively TRBD1 (6 bases). V was pared by 4 bases and J by 5 bases, with 13 bases between. The CDR3 contains 15 residues. Per germline, CDR1 SGHRS and CDR2 YFSETQ. DNA of the CDR3: TGCGCCAGCAGCATGGGACATGGGGATAATTCACCCCTCCACTTT. Translation: CASSMGHGDNSPLHF.

This clonotype occurred a few times. The rearrangement joins TRBV5-1 to TRBJ1-2; 9 positions match TRBD1. J was trimmed by 4 bases and V by 4 bases; bases with no gene match: 5. This CDR3 comprises 14 residues. CDR1 SGHRS and CDR2 YFSETQ come from the germline V gene. This CDR3 is CASSIGDRVYGYTF. CDR3 nucleotides: TGCGCCAGCAGCATAGGGGACAGGGTCTATGGCTACACCTTC.